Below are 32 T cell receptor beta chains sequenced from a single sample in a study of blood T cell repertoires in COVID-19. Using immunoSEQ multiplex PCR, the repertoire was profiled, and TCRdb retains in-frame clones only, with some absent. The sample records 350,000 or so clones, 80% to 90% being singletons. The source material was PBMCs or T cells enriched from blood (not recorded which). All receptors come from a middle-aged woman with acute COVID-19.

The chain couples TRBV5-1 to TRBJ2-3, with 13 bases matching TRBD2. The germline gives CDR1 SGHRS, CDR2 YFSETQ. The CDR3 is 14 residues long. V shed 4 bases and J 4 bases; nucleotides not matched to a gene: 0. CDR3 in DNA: TGCGCCAGCAGCGGGACTAGCGGGGCAGATACGCAGTATTTT. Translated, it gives CASSGTSGADTQYF. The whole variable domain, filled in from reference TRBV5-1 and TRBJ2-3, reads KAGVTQTPRYLIKTRGQQVTLSCSPISGHRSVSWYQQTPGQGLQFLFEYFSETQRNKGNFPGRFSGRQFSNSRSEMNVSTLELGDSALYLCASSGTSGADTQYFGPGTRLTVL.

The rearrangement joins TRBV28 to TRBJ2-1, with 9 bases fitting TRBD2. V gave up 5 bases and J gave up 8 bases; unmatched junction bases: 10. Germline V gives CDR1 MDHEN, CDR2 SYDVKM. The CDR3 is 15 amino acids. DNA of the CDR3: TGTGCCAGCAGTGTCACCGGGACTAGCATCTATGAGCAGTTCTTC. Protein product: CASSVTGTSIYEQFF.

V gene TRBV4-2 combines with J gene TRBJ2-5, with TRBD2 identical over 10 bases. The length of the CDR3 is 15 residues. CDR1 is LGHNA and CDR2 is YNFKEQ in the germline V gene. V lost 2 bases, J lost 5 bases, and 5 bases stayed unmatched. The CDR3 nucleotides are TGTGCCAGCAGCCAACAGCGGGGGGGATCCGAGACCCAGTACTTC. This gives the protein CASSQQRGGSETQYF.

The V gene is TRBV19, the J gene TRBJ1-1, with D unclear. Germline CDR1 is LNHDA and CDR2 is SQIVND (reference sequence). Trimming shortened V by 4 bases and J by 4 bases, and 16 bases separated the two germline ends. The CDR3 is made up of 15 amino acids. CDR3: CASSTSGKTTTEAFF. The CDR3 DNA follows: TGTGCCAGTAGTACGTCCGGGAAAACTACCACTGAAGCTTTCTTT. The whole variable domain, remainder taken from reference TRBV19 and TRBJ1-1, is DGGITQSPKYLFRKEGQNVTLSCEQNLNHDAMYWYRQDPGQGLRLIYYSQIVNDFQKGDIAEGYSVSREKKESFPLTVTSAQKNPTAFYLCASSTSGKTTTEAFFGQGTRLTVV.

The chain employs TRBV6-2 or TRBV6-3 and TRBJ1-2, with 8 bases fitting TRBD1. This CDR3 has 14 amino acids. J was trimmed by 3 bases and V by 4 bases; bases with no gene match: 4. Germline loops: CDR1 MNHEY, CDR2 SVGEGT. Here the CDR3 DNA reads TGTGCCAGCAGTTGGACAGGGTTCGACTATGGCTACACCTTC. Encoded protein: CASSWTGFDYGYTF.

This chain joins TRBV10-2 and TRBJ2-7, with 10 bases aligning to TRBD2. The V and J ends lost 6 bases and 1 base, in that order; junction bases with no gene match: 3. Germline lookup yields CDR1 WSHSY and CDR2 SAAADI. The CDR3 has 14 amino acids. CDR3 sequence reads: CASRLSGRSYEQYF. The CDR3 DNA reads TGCGCCAGCAGGCTTAGCGGGAGGTCCTACGAGCAGTACTTC.

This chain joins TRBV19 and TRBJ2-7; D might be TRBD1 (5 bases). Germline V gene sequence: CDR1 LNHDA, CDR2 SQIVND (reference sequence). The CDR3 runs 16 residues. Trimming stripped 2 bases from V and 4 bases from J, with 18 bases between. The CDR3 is CASSISLGPTGYEQYF. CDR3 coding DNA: TGTGCCAGTAGTATAAGTCTCGGGCCCACAGGATACGAGCAGTACTTC.

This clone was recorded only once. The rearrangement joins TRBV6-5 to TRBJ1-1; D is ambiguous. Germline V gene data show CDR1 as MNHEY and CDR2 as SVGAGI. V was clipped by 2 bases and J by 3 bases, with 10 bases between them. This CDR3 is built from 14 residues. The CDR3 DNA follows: TGTGCCAGCAGTTACACGCGCCGGGACACTGAAGCTTTCTTT. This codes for CASSYTRRDTEAFF.

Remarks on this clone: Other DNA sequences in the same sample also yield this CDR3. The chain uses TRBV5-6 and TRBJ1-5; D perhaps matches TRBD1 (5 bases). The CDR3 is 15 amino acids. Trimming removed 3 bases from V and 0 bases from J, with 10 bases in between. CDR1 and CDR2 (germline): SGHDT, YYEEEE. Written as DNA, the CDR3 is TGTGCCAGCAGCTGGGGGGTGAGTAGCAATCAGCCCCAGCATTTT. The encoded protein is CASSWGVSSNQPQHF.

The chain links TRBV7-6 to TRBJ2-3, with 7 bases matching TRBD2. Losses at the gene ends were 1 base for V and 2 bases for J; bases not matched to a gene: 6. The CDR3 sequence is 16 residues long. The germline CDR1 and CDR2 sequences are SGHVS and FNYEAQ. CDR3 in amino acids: CASSLGPGGVTDTQYF. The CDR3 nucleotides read TGTGCCAGCAGCTTAGGTCCGGGGGGAGTCACAGATACGCAGTATTTT.

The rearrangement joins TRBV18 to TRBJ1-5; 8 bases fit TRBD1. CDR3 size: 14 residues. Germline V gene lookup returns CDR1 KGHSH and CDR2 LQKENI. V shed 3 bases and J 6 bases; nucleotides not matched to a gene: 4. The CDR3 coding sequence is TGTGCCAGCTCACCGTCGGGGACAGGTCAGCCCCAGCATTTT. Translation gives CASSPSGTGQPQHF.

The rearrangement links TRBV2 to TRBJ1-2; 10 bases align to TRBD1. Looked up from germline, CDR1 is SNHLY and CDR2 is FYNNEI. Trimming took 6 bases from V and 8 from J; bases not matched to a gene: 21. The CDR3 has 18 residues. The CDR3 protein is CASRQLGTGVGGAEGYTF. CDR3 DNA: TGTGCCAGCAGGCAACTCGGGACAGGGGTCGGAGGCGCGGAAGGCTACACCTTC.

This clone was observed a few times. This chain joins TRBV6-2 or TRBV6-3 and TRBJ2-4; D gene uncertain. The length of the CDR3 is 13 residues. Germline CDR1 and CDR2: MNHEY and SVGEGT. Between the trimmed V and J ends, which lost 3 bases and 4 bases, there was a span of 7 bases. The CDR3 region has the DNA TGTGCCAGCAGTTATGAGGAAAAAAACATTCAGTACTTC. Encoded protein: CASSYEEKNIQYF.

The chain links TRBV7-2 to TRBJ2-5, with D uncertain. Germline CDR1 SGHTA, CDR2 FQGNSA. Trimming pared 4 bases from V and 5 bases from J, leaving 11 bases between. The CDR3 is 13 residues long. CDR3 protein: CASSSADSETQYF. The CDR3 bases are TGTGCCAGCAGCTCGGCCGACTCGGAGACCCAGTACTTC.

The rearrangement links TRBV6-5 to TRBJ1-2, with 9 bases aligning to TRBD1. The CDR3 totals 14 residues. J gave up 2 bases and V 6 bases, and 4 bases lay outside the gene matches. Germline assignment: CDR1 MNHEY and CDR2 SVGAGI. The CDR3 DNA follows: TGTGCCAGCAGGGGACAGGGCCAGAACTATGGCTACACCTTC. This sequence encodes CASRGQGQNYGYTF.

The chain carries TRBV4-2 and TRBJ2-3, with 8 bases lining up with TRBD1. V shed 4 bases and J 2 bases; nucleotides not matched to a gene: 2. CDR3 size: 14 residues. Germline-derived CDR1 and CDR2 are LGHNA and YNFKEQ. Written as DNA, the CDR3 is TGTGCCAGCAGCCTGGGACAGGTCACAGATACGCAGTATTTT. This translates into CASSLGQVTDTQYF.

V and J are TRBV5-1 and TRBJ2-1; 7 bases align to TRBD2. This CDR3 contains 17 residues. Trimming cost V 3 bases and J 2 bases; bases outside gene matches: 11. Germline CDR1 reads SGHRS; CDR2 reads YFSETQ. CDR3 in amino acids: CASSSVPGEGTYNEQFF. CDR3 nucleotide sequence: TGCGCCAGCAGCTCCGTCCCGGGGGAGGGCACCTACAATGAGCAGTTCTTC.

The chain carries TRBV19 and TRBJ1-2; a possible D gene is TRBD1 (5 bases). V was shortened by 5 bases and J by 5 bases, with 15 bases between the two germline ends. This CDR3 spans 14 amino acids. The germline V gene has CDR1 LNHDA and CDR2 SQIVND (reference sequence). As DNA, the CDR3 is TGTGCCAGTAGTGGGGCGTCCATGGGGTATGGCTACACCTTC. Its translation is CASSGASMGYGYTF.

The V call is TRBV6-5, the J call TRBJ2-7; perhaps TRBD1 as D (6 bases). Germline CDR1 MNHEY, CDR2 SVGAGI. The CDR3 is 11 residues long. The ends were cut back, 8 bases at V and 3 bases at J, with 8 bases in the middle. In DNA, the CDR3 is TGTGCCAGCCAGGGGTTCTACGAGCAGTACTTC. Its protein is CASQGFYEQYF.

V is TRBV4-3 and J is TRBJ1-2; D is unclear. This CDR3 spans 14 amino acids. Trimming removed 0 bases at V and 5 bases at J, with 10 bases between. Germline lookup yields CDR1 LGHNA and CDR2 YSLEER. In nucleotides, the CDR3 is TGCGCCAGCAGCCAAGAGCGGGAAGGGTATGGCTACACCTTC. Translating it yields CASSQEREGYGYTF.

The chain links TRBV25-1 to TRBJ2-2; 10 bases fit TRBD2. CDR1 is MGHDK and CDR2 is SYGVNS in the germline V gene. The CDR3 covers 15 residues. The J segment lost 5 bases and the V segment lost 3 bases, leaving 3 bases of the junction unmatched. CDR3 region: CASSDTGLATGELFF. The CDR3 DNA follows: TGTGCCAGCAGTGATACGGGACTAGCGACCGGGGAGCTGTTTTTT.

The CDR3: CASSQVGLLETQYF. The CDR3 DNA reads TGTGCCAGCAGCCAAGTTGGGCTACTAGAGACCCAGTACTTC. The chain has TRBV4-2 and TRBJ2-5; D uncertain. Trimming removed 1 base at V and 4 bases at J, with 10 bases between. The CDR3 has 14 residues. Germline V CDR1 and CDR2: LGHNA, YNFKEQ.

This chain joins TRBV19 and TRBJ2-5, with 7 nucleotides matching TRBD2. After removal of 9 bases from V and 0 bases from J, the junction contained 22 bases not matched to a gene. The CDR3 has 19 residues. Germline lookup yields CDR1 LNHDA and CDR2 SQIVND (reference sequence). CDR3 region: CASRKGTSGERKYQETQYF. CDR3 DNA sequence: TGTGCCAGCAGAAAGGGGACCAGCGGGGAAAGGAAGTACCAAGAGACCCAGTACTTC.

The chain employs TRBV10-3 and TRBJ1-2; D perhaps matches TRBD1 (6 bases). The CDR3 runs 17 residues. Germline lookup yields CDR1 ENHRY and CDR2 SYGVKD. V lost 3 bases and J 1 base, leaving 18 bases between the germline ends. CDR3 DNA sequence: TGTGCCATCAGTGAAACCCGGTCAAGGGGGGGTAACTATGGCTACACCTTC. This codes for CAISETRSRGGNYGYTF.

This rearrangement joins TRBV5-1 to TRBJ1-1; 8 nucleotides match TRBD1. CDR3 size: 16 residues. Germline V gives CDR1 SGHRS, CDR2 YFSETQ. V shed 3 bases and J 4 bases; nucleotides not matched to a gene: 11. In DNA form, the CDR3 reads TGCGCCAGCAGCTCTGGTGACAGGGGACGGGGCACTGAAGCTTTCTTT. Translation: CASSSGDRGRGTEAFF.

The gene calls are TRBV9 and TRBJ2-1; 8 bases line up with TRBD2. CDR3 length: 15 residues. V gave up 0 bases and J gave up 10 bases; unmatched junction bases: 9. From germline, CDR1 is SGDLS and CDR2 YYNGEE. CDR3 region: CASSVEASGWGEQFF. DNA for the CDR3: TGTGCCAGCAGCGTAGAGGCTAGCGGGTGGGGGGAGCAGTTCTTC.

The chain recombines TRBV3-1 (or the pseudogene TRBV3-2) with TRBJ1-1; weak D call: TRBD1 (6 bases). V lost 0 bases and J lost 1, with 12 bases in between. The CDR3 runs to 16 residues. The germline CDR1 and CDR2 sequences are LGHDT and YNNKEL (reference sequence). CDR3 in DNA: TGTGCCAGCAGCCAAGACCCGGGACACAGGAACACTGAAGCTTTCTTT. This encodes CASSQDPGHRNTEAFF.

CDR3 nucleotide sequence: TGTGCCAGCAGCGGACAGTACAATGAGCAGTTCTTC. Translating it yields CASSGQYNEQFF. The genes are TRBV5-4 and TRBJ2-1; weak D call: TRBD1 (6 bases). V lost 4 bases to trimming and J lost 4 bases, with 6 bases between them. The germline CDR1 and CDR2 sequences are SGHNT and YYREEE (reference sequence). The CDR3 loop spans 12 amino acids.

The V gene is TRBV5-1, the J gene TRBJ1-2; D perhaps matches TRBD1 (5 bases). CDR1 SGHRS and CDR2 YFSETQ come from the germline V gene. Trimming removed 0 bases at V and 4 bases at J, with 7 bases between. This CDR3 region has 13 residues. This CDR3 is CASSLGGAYGYTF. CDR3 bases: TGCGCCAGCAGCTTGGGCGGGGCCTATGGCTACACCTTC.

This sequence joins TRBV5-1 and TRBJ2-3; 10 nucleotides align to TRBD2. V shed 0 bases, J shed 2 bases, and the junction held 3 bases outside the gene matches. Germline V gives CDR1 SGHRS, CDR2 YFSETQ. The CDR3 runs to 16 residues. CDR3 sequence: CASSLALAGNTDTQYF. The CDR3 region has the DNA TGCGCCAGCAGCTTGGCACTAGCGGGAAACACAGATACGCAGTATTTT.

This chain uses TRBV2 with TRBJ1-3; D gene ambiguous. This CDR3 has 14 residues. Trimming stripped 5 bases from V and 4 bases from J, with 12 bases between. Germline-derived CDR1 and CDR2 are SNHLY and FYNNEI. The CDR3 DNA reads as TGTGCCAGCAGTCTCTTATCCAGGGGAAACACCATATATTTT. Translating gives CASSLLSRGNTIYF.

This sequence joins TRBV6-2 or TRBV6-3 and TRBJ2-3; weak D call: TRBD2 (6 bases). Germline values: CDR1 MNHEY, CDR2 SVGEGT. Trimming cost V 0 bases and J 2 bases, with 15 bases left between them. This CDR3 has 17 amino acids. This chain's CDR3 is CASSYSPRGDITDTQYF. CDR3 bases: TGTGCCAGCAGTTACTCGCCTCGCGGGGATATCACAGATACGCAGTATTTT.